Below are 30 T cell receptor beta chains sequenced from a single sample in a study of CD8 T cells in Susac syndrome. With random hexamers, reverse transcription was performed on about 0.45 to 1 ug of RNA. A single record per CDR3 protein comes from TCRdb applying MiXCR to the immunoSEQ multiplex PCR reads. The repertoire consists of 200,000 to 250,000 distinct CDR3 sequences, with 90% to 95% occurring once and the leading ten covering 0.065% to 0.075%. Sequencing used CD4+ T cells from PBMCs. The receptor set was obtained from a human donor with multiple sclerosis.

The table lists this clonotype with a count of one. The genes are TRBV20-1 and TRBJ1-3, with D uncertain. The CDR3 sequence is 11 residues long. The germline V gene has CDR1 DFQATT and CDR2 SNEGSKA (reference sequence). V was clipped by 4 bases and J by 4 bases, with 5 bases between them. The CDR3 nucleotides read TGCAGTGCTATTCGGGGAAACACCATATATTTT. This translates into CSAIRGNTIYF.

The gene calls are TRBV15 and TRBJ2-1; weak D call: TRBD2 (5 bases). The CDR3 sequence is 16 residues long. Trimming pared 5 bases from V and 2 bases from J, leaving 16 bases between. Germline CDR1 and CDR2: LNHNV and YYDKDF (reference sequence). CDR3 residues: CATSRDERPAYNEQFF. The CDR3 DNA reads TGTGCCACCAGCCGGGATGAAAGGCCCGCCTACAATGAGCAGTTCTTC.

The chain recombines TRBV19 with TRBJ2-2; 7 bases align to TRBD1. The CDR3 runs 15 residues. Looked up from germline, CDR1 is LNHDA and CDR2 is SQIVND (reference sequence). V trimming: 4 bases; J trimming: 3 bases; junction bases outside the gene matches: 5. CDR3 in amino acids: CASSRGQLYTGELFF. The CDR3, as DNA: TGTGCCAGTAGTAGGGGACAGCTATACACCGGGGAGCTGTTTTTT. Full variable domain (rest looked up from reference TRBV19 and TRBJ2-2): DGGITQSPKYLFRKEGQNVTLSCEQNLNHDAMYWYRQDPGQGLRLIYYSQIVNDFQKGDIAEGYSVSREKKESFPLTVTSAQKNPTAFYLCASSRGQLYTGELFFGEGSRLTVL.

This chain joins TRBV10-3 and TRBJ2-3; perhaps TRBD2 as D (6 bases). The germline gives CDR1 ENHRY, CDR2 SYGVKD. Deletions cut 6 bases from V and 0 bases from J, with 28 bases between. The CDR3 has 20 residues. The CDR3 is CAISAPKYQEGLYSTDTQYF. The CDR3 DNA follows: TGTGCCATCAGCGCCCCAAAATACCAGGAGGGCCTTTATAGCACAGATACGCAGTATTTT.

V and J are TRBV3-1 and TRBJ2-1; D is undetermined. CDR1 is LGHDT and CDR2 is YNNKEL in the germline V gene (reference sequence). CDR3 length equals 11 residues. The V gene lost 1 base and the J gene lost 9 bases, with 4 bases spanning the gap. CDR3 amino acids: CASSQGTEQFF. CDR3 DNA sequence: TGTGCCAGCAGCCAAGGGACTGAGCAGTTCTTC.

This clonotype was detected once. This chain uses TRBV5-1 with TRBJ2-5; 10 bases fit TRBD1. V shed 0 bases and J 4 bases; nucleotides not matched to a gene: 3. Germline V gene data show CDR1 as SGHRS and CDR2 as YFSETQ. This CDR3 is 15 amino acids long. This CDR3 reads CASSLETGGGETQYF. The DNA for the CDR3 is TGCGCCAGCAGCTTGGAGACAGGGGGCGGAGAGACCCAGTACTTC.

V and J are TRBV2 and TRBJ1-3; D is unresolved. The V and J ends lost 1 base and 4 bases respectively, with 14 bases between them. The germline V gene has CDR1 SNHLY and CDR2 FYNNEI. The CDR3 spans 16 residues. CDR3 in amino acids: CASSEDRASEGNTIYF. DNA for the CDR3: TGTGCCAGCAGTGAAGACCGGGCCTCGGAAGGAAACACCATATATTTT.

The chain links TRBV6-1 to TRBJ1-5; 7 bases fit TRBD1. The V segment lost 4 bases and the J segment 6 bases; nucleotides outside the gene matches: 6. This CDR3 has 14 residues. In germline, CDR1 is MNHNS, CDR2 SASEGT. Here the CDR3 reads CASSGQTGPQPQHF. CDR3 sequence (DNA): TGTGCCAGCAGTGGCCAGACAGGGCCTCAGCCCCAGCATTTT.

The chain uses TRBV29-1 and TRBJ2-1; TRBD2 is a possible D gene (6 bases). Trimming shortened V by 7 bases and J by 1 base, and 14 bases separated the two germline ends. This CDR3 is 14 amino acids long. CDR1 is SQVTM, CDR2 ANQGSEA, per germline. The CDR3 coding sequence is TGCAGCGCTAGCCGGGCGGGATCCTACAATGAGCAGTTCTTC. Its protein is CSASRAGSYNEQFF.

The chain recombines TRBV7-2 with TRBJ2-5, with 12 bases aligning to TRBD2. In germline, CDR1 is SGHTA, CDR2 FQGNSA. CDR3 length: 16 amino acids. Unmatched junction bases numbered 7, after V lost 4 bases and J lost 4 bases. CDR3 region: CASSSGVLAGGETQYF. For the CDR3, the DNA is TGTGCCAGCAGCTCCGGAGTACTAGCGGGGGGAGAGACCCAGTACTTC.

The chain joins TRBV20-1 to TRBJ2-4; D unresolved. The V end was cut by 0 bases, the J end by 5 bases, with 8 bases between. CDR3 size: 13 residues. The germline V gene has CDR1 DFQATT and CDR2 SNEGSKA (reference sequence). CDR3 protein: CSARDPPQNIQYF. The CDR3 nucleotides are TGCAGTGCTAGAGATCCACCCCAAAACATTCAGTACTTC.

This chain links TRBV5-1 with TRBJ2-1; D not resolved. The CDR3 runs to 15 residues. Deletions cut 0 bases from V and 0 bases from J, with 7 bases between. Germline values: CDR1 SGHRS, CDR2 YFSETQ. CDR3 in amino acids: CASSLVSSSYNEQFF. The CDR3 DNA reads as TGCGCCAGCAGCTTGGTCTCGAGCTCCTACAATGAGCAGTTCTTC.

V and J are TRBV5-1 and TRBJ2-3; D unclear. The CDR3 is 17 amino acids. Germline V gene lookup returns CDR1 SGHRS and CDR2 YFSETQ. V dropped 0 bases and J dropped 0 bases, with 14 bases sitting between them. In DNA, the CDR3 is TGCGCCAGCAGCTTGGAGGTCAGCACCCCTAGCACAGATACGCAGTATTTT. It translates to CASSLEVSTPSTDTQYF. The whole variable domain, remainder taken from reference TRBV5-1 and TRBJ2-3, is KAGVTQTPRYLIKTRGQQVTLSCSPISGHRSVSWYQQTPGQGLQFLFEYFSETQRNKGNFPGRFSGRQFSNSRSEMNVSTLELGDSALYLCASSLEVSTPSTDTQYFGPGTRLTVL.

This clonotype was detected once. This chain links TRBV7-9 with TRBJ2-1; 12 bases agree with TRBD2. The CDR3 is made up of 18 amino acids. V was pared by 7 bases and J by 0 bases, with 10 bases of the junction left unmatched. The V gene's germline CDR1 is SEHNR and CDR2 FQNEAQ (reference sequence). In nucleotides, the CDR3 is TGTGCCAGCATCCGACTAGCGGGAGTAACGCGCTCCTACAATGAGCAGTTCTTC. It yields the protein CASIRLAGVTRSYNEQFF.

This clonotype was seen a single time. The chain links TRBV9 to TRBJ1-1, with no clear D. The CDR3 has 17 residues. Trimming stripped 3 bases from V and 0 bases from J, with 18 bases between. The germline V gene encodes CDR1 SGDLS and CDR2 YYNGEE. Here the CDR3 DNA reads TGTGCCAGCAGCGGAGCGAGGCGCGGCTCCTTGAACACTGAAGCTTTCTTT. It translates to CASSGARRGSLNTEAFF.

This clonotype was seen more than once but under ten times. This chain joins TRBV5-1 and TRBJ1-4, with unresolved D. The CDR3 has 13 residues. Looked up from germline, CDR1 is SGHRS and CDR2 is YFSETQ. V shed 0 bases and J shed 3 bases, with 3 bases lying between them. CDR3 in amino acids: CASSLEANEKLFF. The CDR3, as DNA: TGCGCCAGCAGCTTGGAGGCTAATGAAAAACTGTTTTTT.

CDR3 in DNA: TGTGCCAGCTCACCACACCAAGAGACCCAGTACTTC. Protein sequence: CASSPHQETQYF. V and J are TRBV18 and TRBJ2-5; D is uncertain. Trimming removed 1 base from V and 0 bases from J, with 0 bases in between. Germline loops: CDR1 KGHSH, CDR2 LQKENI. The CDR3 has 12 amino acids.

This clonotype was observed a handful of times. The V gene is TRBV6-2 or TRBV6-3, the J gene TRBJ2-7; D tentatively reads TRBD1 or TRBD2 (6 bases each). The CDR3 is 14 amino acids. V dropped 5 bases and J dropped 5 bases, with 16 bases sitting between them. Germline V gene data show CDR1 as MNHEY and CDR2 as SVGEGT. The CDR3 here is CASSPRRGRHEQYF. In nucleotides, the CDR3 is TGTGCCAGCAGTCCCCGTCGGGGGCGTCACGAGCAGTACTTC.

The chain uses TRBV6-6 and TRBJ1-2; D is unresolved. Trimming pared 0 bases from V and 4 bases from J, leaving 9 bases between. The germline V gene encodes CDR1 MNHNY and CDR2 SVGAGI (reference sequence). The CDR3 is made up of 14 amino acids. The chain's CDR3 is CASSYSKTSYGYTF. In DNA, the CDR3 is TGTGCCAGCAGTTACTCGAAGACGTCCTATGGCTACACCTTC.

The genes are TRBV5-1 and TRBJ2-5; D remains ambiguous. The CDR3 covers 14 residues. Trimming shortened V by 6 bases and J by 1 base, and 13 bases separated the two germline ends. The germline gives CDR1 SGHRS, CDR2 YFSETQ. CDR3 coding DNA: TGCGCCAGCACAGATTGGACCGGCCAAGAGACCCAGTACTTC. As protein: CASTDWTGQETQYF.

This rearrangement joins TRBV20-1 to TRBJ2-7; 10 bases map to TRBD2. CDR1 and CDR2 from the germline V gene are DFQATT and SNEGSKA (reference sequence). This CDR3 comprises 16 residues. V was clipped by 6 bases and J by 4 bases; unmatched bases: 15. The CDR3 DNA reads TGCAGTGCCCGTATAGCGGGAGGCAGGGCTCGATACGAGCAGTACTTC. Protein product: CSARIAGGRARYEQYF.

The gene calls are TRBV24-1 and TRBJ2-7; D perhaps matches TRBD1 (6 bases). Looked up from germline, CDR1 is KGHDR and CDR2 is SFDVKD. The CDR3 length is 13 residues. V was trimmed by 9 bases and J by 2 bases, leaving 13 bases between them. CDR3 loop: CATPRGATYEQYV. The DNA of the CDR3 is TGTGCCACCCCCAGGGGCGCCACCTACGAGCAGTACGTC.

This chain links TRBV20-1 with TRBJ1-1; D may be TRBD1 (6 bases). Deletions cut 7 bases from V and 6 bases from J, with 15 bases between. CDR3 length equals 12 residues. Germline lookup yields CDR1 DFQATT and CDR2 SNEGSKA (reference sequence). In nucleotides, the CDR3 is TGCAGTGTGGGGGGGCCGAGGGCTGAAGCTTTCTTT. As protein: CSVGGPRAEAFF.

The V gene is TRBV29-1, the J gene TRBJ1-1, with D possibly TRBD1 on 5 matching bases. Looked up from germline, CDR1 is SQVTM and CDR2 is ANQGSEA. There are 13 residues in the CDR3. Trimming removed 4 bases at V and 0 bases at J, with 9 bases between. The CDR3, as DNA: TGCAGCGTTGGAGGGACGGTGAACACTGAAGCTTTCTTT. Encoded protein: CSVGGTVNTEAFF.

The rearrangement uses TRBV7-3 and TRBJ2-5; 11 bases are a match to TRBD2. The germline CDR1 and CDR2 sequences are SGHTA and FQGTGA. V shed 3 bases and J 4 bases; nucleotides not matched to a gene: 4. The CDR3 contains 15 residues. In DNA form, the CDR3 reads TGTGCCAGCAGCTTGCTAGCGGGAGGAGTAGAGACCCAGTACTTC. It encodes CASSLLAGGVETQYF.

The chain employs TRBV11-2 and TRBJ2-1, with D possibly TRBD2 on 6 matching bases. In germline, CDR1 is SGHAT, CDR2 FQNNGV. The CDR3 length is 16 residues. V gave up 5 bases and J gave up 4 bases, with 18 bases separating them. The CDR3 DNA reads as TGTGCCAGCAGCCCGATGGGGGGTCCTATTTACAATGAGCAGTTCTTC. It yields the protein CASSPMGGPIYNEQFF.

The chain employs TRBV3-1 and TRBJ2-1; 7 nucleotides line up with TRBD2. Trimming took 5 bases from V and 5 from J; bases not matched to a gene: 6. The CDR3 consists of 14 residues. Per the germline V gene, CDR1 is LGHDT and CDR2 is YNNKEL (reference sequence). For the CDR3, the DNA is TGTGCCAGCAGCTGGGCGGGGGAAAACAATGAGCAGTTCTTC. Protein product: CASSWAGENNEQFF.

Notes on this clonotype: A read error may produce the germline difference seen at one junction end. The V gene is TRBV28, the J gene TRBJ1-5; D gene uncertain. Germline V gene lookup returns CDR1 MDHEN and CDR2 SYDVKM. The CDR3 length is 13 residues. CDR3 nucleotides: TGTGCCAGCGGTTTGGATAGCAATCAGCCCCAGCATTTT. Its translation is CASGLDSNQPQHF.

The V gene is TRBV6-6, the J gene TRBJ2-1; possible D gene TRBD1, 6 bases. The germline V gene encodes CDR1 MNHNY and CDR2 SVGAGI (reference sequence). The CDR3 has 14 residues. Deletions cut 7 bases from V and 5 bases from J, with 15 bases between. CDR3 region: CASTKDSWDNEQFF. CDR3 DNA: TGTGCCAGCACCAAGGACAGTTGGGACAATGAGCAGTTCTTC.

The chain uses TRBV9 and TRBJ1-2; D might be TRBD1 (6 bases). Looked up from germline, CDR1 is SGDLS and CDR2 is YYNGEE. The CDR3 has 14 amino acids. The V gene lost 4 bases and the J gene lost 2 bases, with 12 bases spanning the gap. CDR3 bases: TGTGCCAGCAGCCCCGCGGGGGCGAACTATGGCTACACCTTC. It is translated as CASSPAGANYGYTF.